A selection of T cell receptor beta chains follows, all from one sample in a study of blood T cells in healthy people across ages. TCRdb called the 5' RACE reads again in MiXCR, with one record for every CDR3 protein. The sample lists 650,000 to 1,000,000 distinct CDR3 sequences, about 36% occurring once. Sequencing was carried out using blood. The receptor set was obtained from a man younger than 35 in good health. Each CDR3 is given with its conserved first and last residue. The D gene is left open where the match is weak. Some rows have no size entry. The others give once, few or many, or a class for an expanded clone.

>NA|many|TRBV20-1|TRBJ2-5
TGCAGTGCTAGAGATACCGTTGCCCCGGGAGAGACCCAGTACTTC
CSARDTVAPGETQYF
>NA|NA|TRBV9|TRBJ2-7
TGTGCCAGCAGCGTATCTCCGGGCTACGAGCAGTACTTC
CASSVSPGYEQYF
>NA|NA|TRBV6-5|TRBJ2-3
TGTGCCAGCAGTTACTCGTTCGCGGATACGCAGTATTTT
CASSYSFADTQYF
>NA|few|TRBV20-1|TRBJ1-2
TGCAGTGTTTTGCGACACGAACCCTATGGCTACACCTTC
CSVLRHEPYGYTF
>NA|many|TRBV20-1|TRBJ2-1
TGCAGTGCTAGAGGTGGGCGGACAGAGCAGTTCTTC
CSARGGRTEQFF
>TRBD1|NA|TRBV12-3/TRBV12-4|TRBJ1-1
TGTGCCAGCAGTCTAAGACAGGGGGCTTCTGAAGCTTTCTTT
CASSLRQGASEAFF
>TRBD2|NA|TRBV9|TRBJ2-5
TGTGCCAGCAGCGTTGGCCGGGGGGGTTATGAGCAGTACTTC
CASSVGRGGYEQYF
>NA|NA|TRBV20-1|TRBJ2-1
TGCAGTGGTACAGGAGGGGAATACAATGAGCAGTTCTTC
CSGTGGEYNEQFF
>NA|NA|TRBV20-1|TRBJ2-7
TGCAGTGCTAGAGATAGACACGGAACCTACGAGCAGTACTTC
CSARDRHGTYEQYF
>NA|NA|TRBV4-1|TRBJ2-3
TGCGCCAGCAGCCAGTACTGGGGGGTGGATACGCAGTATTTT
CASSQYWGVDTQYF
>NA|NA|TRBV24-1|TRBJ2-2
TGTGCCACCAGTGATGGCGGGGCGAACACCGGGGAGCTGTTTTTT
CATSDGGANTGELFF
>NA|many|TRBV12-3/TRBV12-4|TRBJ1-5
TGTGCCAGCAGTTTGTCGGGGAAGGACAATCAGCCCCAGCATTTT
CASSLSGKDNQPQHF
>NA|many|TRBV10-3|TRBJ1-2
TGTGCCATCAGTGACGGGCAGAACTATGGCTACACCTTC
CAISDGQNYGYTF
>NA|NA|TRBV6-2/TRBV6-3|TRBJ2-1
TGTGCCAGCGGAGAGTATGAGCAGTTCTTC
CASGEYEQFF
>TRBD1|few|TRBV25-1|TRBJ2-5
TGTGCCAGCAGTGAACAGGACAGGGTCTCAGAGACCCAGTACTTC
CASSEQDRVSETQYF
>NA|NA|TRBV5-1|TRBJ2-1
TGCGCCAGCAGCTTTACCGGGACTCCGGAGGGGGAGCAGTTCTTC
CASSFTGTPEGEQFF
>TRBD2|NA|TRBV2|TRBJ2-3
TGTGCCAGCAGGGCGGGACTAGCGGGGGTGGTTACGCAGTATTTT
CASRAGLAGVVTQYF
>NA|NA|TRBV5-1|TRBJ2-1
TGCGCCAGCAGGACGGACAGCTACAATGAGCAGTTCTTC
CASRTDSYNEQFF
>NA|NA|TRBV7-2|TRBJ2-7
TGTGCCAGCAGCACAGGCGGTGTACTCTACGAGCAGTACTTC
CASSTGGVLYEQYF
>NA|few|TRBV3-1|TRBJ2-1
TGTGCCAGCAGCCAATTCCACCGGGACCACCAGTTCTTC
CASSQFHRDHQFF
>NA|few|TRBV6-2/TRBV6-3|TRBJ2-7
TGTGCCAGCAGTCGGAGTTTCTACGAGCAGTACTTC
CASSRSFYEQYF
>TRBD1|NA|TRBV28|TRBJ1-1
TGTGCCAGCAAGAGGACAGGGATCAACACTGAAGCTTTCTTT
CASKRTGINTEAFF
>TRBD2|NA|TRBV7-6|TRBJ2-7
TGTGCCAGCAGGCTGGGACTAGCGGGGGAATTCTCCTACGAGCAGTACTTC
CASRLGLAGEFSYEQYF
>NA|few|TRBV3-1|TRBJ1-2
TGTGCCAGCAGCCAAGATAGCGGGGCTCCTGGCTACACCTTC
CASSQDSGAPGYTF
>NA|many|TRBV4-3|TRBJ2-3
TGCGCCAGCAGCCAAGATGGGCTTCCCACAGATACGCAGTATTTT
CASSQDGLPTDTQYF
>TRBD2|few|TRBV24-1|TRBJ2-1
TGTGCCACCAGTGATTCTACGACTAGCGGAATAACCCAGACCCGGGGGTTCTTC
CATSDSTTSGITQTRGFF
>NA|many|TRBV12-3/TRBV12-4|TRBJ2-3
TGTGCCAGCAGTTTCTCGGAAGCGCAGTATTTT
CASSFSEAQYF
>NA|NA|TRBV20-1|TRBJ2-7
TGCAGTGCTAGAGCGGCGGCCAATGAGCAGTACTTC
CSARAAANEQYF
>TRBD1|NA|TRBV5-1|TRBJ1-2
TGCGCCAGCAGGGAAGGGACAGTACACAACTATGGCTACACCTTC
CASREGTVHNYGYTF
>NA|NA|TRBV7-2|TRBJ2-5
TGTGCCAACAGCGCAGTAGGATCGGAGACCCAGTACTTC
CANSAVGSETQYF
>NA|few|TRBV4-2|TRBJ2-1
TGTGCCAGCAGCCAAGAACGGCAGGGTAGATACAATGAGCAGTTCTTC
CASSQERQGRYNEQFF
>TRBD1|NA|TRBV5-1|TRBJ1-6
TGCGCCAGCAGACTCGGACAGGGTGAAACCCTAGACCTCCACTTT
CASRLGQGETLDLHF
>TRBD1|NA|TRBV4-2|TRBJ1-2
TGTGCCAGCAGCCCGCACTCGGGACAGGGGAGGGGCTACACCTTC
CASSPHSGQGRGYTF
>NA|NA|TRBV12-3/TRBV12-4|TRBJ1-2
TGTGCCAGCAGTTTAGCGCTAATGGGGGGAGGCTACACCTTC
CASSLALMGGGYTF
>TRBD2|NA|TRBV6-4|TRBJ2-1
TGTGCCAGCAGTGACGGGGGGGACCACAATGAGCAGTTCTTC
CASSDGGDHNEQFF
>NA|once|TRBV9|TRBJ2-7
TGTGCCAGCAGCGTTTCCACGGTTTCCTACGAGCAGTACTTC
CASSVSTVSYEQYF
>TRBD2|NA|TRBV12-3/TRBV12-4|TRBJ2-3
TGTGCCAGCAATTTAGCGGGGGTGGGAGATACGCAGTATTTT
CASNLAGVGDTQYF
>NA|NA|TRBV12-3/TRBV12-4|TRBJ2-7
TGTGCCAGCAGTCCCCTCGGGGTAGCCGTCGATGAGCAGTACTTC
CASSPLGVAVDEQYF
>NA|NA|TRBV20-1|TRBJ1-2
TGCAGTGCTTCCGTGGACTATGGCTACACCTTC
CSASVDYGYTF
>NA|few|TRBV7-2|TRBJ1-5
TGTGCCAGCAGCTTCCGGGGGGCTGGCCAGCCCCAGCATTTT
CASSFRGAGQPQHF
>TRBD1|many|TRBV4-3|TRBJ2-7
TGCGCCAGCAGCCAAGAGGGGGACAGGATCCACGAGCAGTACTTC
CASSQEGDRIHEQYF